A selection of T cell receptor beta chains follows, all from one sample in a study of graft-versus-host responses after intestinal transplantation. Only in-frame clones appear in the TCRdb table, and some are missing; sequencing was by immunoSEQ multiplex PCR. This sample has some 130,000 clones, with roughly 91% found just once. Their target antigens are unknown. The specimen was unstimulated CD4+ T cells sorted from spleen or lymph node cells, collected before intestinal transplant. These receptors all come from a human donor who received an intestinal transplant. CDR3s include the opening cysteine and the closing phenylalanine or tryptophan. The D gene is left open where the match is weak. Size tells how often a clone was seen (once, few, many) or the class of an expanded clone, and some rows leave it out.

>TRBD2|.|TRBJ2-1|TRBV19
CASSKTSGRARDEQFF
TGTGCCAGTAGTAAGACTAGCGGGAGGGCCCGTGATGAGCAGTTCTTC
>.|.|TRBJ2-3|TRBV28
CASSPGRDTQYF
TGTGCCAGCAGCCCGGGTCGGGATACGCAGTATTTT
>.|.|TRBJ1-1|TRBV11-1
CASSLGTNTEAFF
TGTGCCAGCAGCTTAGGTACGAACACTGAAGCTTTCTTT
>TRBD1|.|TRBJ1-1|TRBV30
CAWSVGTGNTEAFF
TGTGCCTGGAGTGTAGGGACAGGGAACACTGAAGCTTTCTTT
>.|once|TRBJ2-7|TRBV5-1
CASSLDGGRGEQYF
TGCGCCAGCAGCTTGGACGGGGGCAGAGGCGAGCAGTACTTC
>.|.|TRBJ1-2|TRBV19
CASRVQPAVTYGYTF
TGTGCCAGTAGAGTCCAGCCCGCGGTGACCTATGGCTACACCTTC
>.|.|TRBJ1-2|TRBV7-8
CASSLEAAYLVGYTF
TGTGCCAGCAGCTTAGAAGCGGCTTATTTGGTGGGCTACACCTTC
>.|.|TRBJ1-3|TRBV19
CASSISDSANTIYF
TGTGCCAGTAGTATTTCGGATTCGGCAAACACCATATATTTT
>TRBD1|.|TRBJ2-7|TRBV5-1
CASSPRATGGSSYEQYF
TGCGCCAGCAGCCCCAGGGCGACAGGGGGCAGCTCCTACGAGCAGTACTTC
>.|.|TRBJ2-7|TRBV9
CASSVGGGPYEQYF
TGTGCCAGCAGCGTAGGAGGGGGTCCCTACGAGCAGTACTTC
>.|.|TRBJ1-1|TRBV30
CAWAKGGTPNTEAFF
TGTGCCTGGGCTAAGGGAGGGACACCGAACACTGAAGCTTTCTTT
>.|.|TRBJ2-3|TRBV5-1
CASSLLGGGTDTQYF
TGCGCCAGCAGCTTGCTGGGTGGTGGCACAGATACGCAGTATTTT
>TRBD2|.|TRBJ2-5|TRBV5-4
CASSLGQRGETQYF
TGTGCCAGCAGCTTGGGCCAGCGGGGGGAGACCCAGTACTTC
>.|.|TRBJ2-7|TRBV20-1
CSARTRGEQYF
TGCAGTGCTAGAACGAGGGGCGAGCAGTACTTC
>.|.|TRBJ1-3|TRBV28
CASSLPGEPGNTIYF
TGTGCCAGCAGTTTACCAGGGGAGCCTGGAAACACCATATATTTT
>.|.|TRBJ2-3|TRBV18
CASSRGTATDTQYF
TGTGCCAGCTCACGCGGGACGGCAACAGATACGCAGTATTTT
>.|once|TRBJ2-3|TRBV30
CAWSVPFLEIQYF
TGTGCCTGGAGTGTACCGTTCCTTGAGATTCAGTATTTT
>.|.|TRBJ2-4|TRBV29-1
CSASSARGINIQYF
TGCAGCGCCTCCTCAGCCAGGGGCATAAACATTCAGTACTTC
>.|.|TRBJ1-2|TRBV30
CAWSFRSEANYGYTF
TGTGCCTGGAGCTTCAGGTCGGAGGCTAACTATGGCTACACCTTC
>.|.|TRBJ1-4|TRBV27
CASSPWTAENEKLFF
TGTGCCAGCAGTCCCTGGACAGCGGAAAATGAAAAACTGTTTTTT
>.|.|TRBJ2-7|TRBV19
CASSIVGADDSLYEQYF
TGTGCCAGTAGTATCGTTGGGGCAGATGATTCGCTCTACGAGCAGTACTTC
>.|.|TRBJ2-1|TRBV4-1
CASSQQIARVYNEQFF
TGCGCCAGCAGCCAACAGATAGCAAGAGTCTACAATGAGCAGTTCTTC
>TRBD2|.|TRBJ2-5|TRBV4-2
CASSQGLAGMVNRDTQYF
TGTGCCAGCAGCCAGGGACTAGCGGGAATGGTTAATCGGGATACCCAGTACTTC
>TRBD2|.|TRBJ2-5|TRBV5-1
CASSFRTRRETQYF
TGCGCCAGCAGCTTCCGGACTAGAAGGGAGACCCAGTACTTC
>.|once|TRBJ2-6|TRBV6-5
CASGRSGANVLTF
TGTGCCAGCGGGAGGTCTGGGGCCAACGTCCTGACTTTC
>TRBD2|.|TRBJ2-2|TRBV7-2
CASSIGLAANTGELFF
TGTGCCAGCAGCATAGGACTAGCGGCGAACACCGGGGAGCTGTTTTTT
>TRBD1|.|TRBJ1-3|TRBV2
CASRAGTASGNTIYF
TGTGCCAGCAGGGCTGGGACAGCCTCTGGAAACACCATATATTTT
>.|.|TRBJ1-1|TRBV27
CASSLNRVVGNTEAFF
TGTGCCAGCAGTCTAAACAGGGTAGTGGGGAACACTGAAGCTTTCTTT
>.|once|TRBJ1-1|TRBV18
CASSPQEAGPEAFF
TGTGCCAGCTCACCACAGGAGGCAGGACCTGAAGCTTTCTTT
>.|.|TRBJ1-1|TRBV20-1
CTSTGKTEAFF
TGCACCAGCACAGGGAAGACTGAAGCTTTCTTT
>TRBD1|.|TRBJ1-5|TRBV5-1
CASSRTGGGKPQHF
TGCGCCAGCAGTAGGACAGGGGGCGGGAAGCCCCAGCATTTT
>TRBD2|.|TRBJ2-7|TRBV6-5
CASRGIAGGPSKQYF
TGTGCCAGCAGGGGGATAGCGGGAGGGCCTAGTAAGCAGTACTTC
>.|.|TRBJ2-5|TRBV5-4
CASSLLPLPLETQYF
TGTGCCAGCAGCTTATTGCCGTTACCATTAGAGACCCAGTACTTC
>.|.|TRBJ2-6|TRBV5-1
CASSLDFIGGANVLTF
TGCGCCAGCAGCTTGGATTTTATCGGTGGGGCCAACGTCCTGACTTTC
>.|.|TRBJ2-3|TRBV7-3
CASSLTGVFTDTQYF
TGTGCCAGCAGCTTAACCGGGGTCTTTACAGATACGCAGTATTTT
>TRBD1|.|TRBJ2-1|TRBV29-1
CSGGGTVYNEQFF
TGCAGCGGGGGTGGGACAGTATACAATGAGCAGTTCTTC
>.|.|TRBJ2-2|TRBV9
CASSVENTGELFF
TGTGCCAGCAGCGTGGAAAACACCGGGGAGCTGTTTTTT
>.|.|TRBJ2-1|TRBV11-2
CASSSHESSYNEQFF
TGTGCCAGCAGCTCCCACGAGAGCTCCTACAATGAGCAGTTCTTC
>.|.|TRBJ2-2|TRBV6-1
CATQPVGVGGELFF
TGTGCCACACAACCGGTGGGGGTGGGCGGGGAGCTGTTTTTT
>.|once|TRBJ2-7|TRBV6-1
CASSELRDEQYF
TGTGCCAGCAGTGAATTGCGGGACGAGCAGTACTTC
>.|once|TRBJ1-1|TRBV9
CASSVSPSSGAFF
TGTGCCAGCAGCGTAAGCCCCTCGTCGGGGGCTTTCTTT
>.|.|TRBJ2-5|TRBV19
CASSHSSSETQYF
TGTGCCAGTAGTCACTCGTCCTCAGAGACCCAGTACTTC
>TRBD2|.|TRBJ2-1|TRBV7-3
CASSSNGLADNEQFF
TGTGCCAGCAGCTCAAACGGACTAGCGGATAATGAGCAGTTCTTC
>TRBD2|.|TRBJ2-3|TRBV28
CASSTSGSTDTQYF
TGTGCCAGCAGTACTAGCGGGAGTACAGATACGCAGTATTTT
>TRBD2|once|TRBJ2-1|TRBV7-9
CARTGTSGRGGFYNEQFF
TGTGCCCGCACCGGGACTAGCGGGAGGGGCGGGTTTTACAATGAGCAGTTCTTC
>.|.|TRBJ1-2|TRBV7-6
CASSKDRTNYGYTF
TGTGCCAGCAGCAAGGACCGGACTAACTATGGCTACACCTTC
>TRBD2|once|TRBJ2-3|TRBV10-3
CAIHGTSGLDTQYF
TGTGCCATCCACGGGACTAGCGGGCTAGATACGCAGTATTTT
>.|once|TRBJ2-1|TRBV5-1
CASSLNIGYNEQFF
TGCGCCAGCAGCCTTAATATCGGATACAATGAGCAGTTCTTC
>.|.|TRBJ1-4|TRBV19
CASSMQGSNEKLFF
TGTGCCAGTAGTATGCAGGGCTCTAATGAAAAACTGTTTTTT
>.|.|TRBJ2-3|TRBV7-9
CASSFRAGRTDTQYF
TGTGCCAGCAGCTTTCGTGCAGGGCGCACAGATACGCAGTATTTT
>.|.|TRBJ2-3|TRBV7-2
CASSLASSTDTQYF
TGTGCCAGCAGCTTAGCCTCTAGCACAGATACGCAGTATTTT
>.|.|TRBJ1-2|TRBV9
CASSVDRSYGYTF
TGTGCCAGCAGCGTAGACAGGAGCTATGGCTACACCTTC
>.|.|TRBJ2-7|TRBV13
CASSQGPYEQYF
TGTGCCAGCAGTCAGGGACCCTACGAGCAGTACTTC
>TRBD2|.|TRBJ2-1|TRBV27
CASSSGAVSGKNNEQFF
TGTGCCAGCAGTTCAGGGGCGGTTAGCGGGAAAAACAATGAGCAGTTCTTC
>.|few|TRBJ2-7|TRBV28
CASSSTATISYEQYF
TGTGCCAGCAGTTCGACAGCCACTATCTCCTACGAGCAGTACTTC
>.|.|TRBJ2-5|TRBV2
CAGAGQETQYF
TGTGCTGGGGCAGGGCAAGAGACCCAGTACTTC
>TRBD1|once|TRBJ1-3|TRBV5-1
CASSLGRTGASGNTIYF
TGCGCCAGCAGCTTGGGGCGGACAGGGGCTTCTGGAAACACCATATATTTT
>TRBD1|once|TRBJ1-1|TRBV2
CASFSGQGMNTEAFF
TGTGCCAGCTTTAGTGGACAGGGGATGAACACTGAAGCTTTCTTT
>.|.|TRBJ2-3|TRBV6-1
CASSEPPGRRYF
TGTGCCAGCAGTGAGCCCCCGGGACGTCGGTATTTT
>TRBD2|.|TRBJ2-7|TRBV25-1
CASSLAGAVFSEQYF
TGTGCCAGCAGCCTAGCGGGAGCCGTGTTCAGCGAGCAGTACTTC